This passage covers 15 T cell receptor beta chains from one sample sequenced in a study of Graves' ophthalmopathy and Graves' hyperthyroidism. RNA transcripts provided the template for amplifying TCR beta CDR3 regions. RT-PCR was first run with HTBI primers, then multiplex PCR in a second round. TCRdb recomputed calls from the multiplex PCR reads with MiXCR, one row per CDR3 protein. The data contain some 520,000 distinct CDR3 sequences, approximately 15% of them singletons. Sequenced material: blood. Receptors were obtained from a woman in her twenties or thirties with Graves' ophthalmopathy.

Worth noting for this clonotype: This may be a read error, as it is one base from a much larger clone. The chain combines TRBV2 with TRBJ2-7; D remains ambiguous. With 8 bases removed from V and 3 bases from J, the gap between germline ends came to 20 bases. The germline V gene encodes CDR1 SNHLY and CDR2 FYNNEI. The CDR3 loop spans 15 amino acids. The CDR3 loop reads CASRPSRTSVYEQYF. In DNA form, the CDR3 reads TGTGCCAGCCGTCCAAGCCGGACGTCCGTCTACGAGCAGTACTTC.

The CDR3 DNA reads TGTGCCAGCAGTTTTGGGGCGGGGCTGGGGACTGAAGCTTTCTTT. This translates into CASSFGAGLGTEAFF. The chain carries TRBV12-3 or TRBV12-4 and TRBJ1-1, with a possible D match to TRBD1 (5 bases). This CDR3 spans 15 amino acids. V was cut by 3 bases and J by 5 bases, with 16 bases left in between.

For the CDR3, the DNA is TGTGCCAGCAGTGCGACAGGGGGCGAGCAGCCCCAGCATTTT. Protein product: CASSATGGEQPQHF. The V call is TRBV25-1, the J call TRBJ1-5; 10 nucleotides align to TRBD1. V was pared by 4 bases and J by 7 bases, with 4 bases of the junction left unmatched. Germline CDR1 is MGHDK and CDR2 is SYGVNS. The length of the CDR3 is 14 residues.

This clonotype was recorded many times. In DNA form, the CDR3 reads TGTGCCAGCCTCAGCGGGAGGGCCAAAGAGACCCAGTACTTC. Protein sequence: CASLSGRAKETQYF. V is TRBV6-5 and J is TRBJ2-5; 10 bases fit TRBD2. The germline V gene has CDR1 MNHEY and CDR2 SVGAGI. CDR3 length equals 14 residues. Losses at the gene ends were 8 bases for V and 3 bases for J; bases not matched to a gene: 6.

The J gene is TRBJ1-5, the V gene TRBV29-1, with 7 bases aligning to TRBD1. The CDR3 runs 15 residues. The germline CDR1 and CDR2 sequences are SQVTM and ANQGSEA. J was trimmed by 0 bases and V by 5 bases; bases with no gene match: 7. CDR3 coding DNA: TGCAGCGTTTCATCAGGGGGAAATAGCAATCAGCCCCAGCATTTT. It is translated as CSVSSGGNSNQPQHF.

This clonotype was detected many times. J is TRBJ1-1 and V is TRBV2; 7 nucleotides line up with TRBD1. J gave up 1 base and V 7 bases, and 9 bases lay outside the gene matches. Germline V gene lookup returns CDR1 SNHLY and CDR2 FYNNEI. This CDR3 comprises 15 residues. CDR3 sequence reads: CASKPTTGKNTEAFF. DNA for the CDR3: TGTGCCAGCAAGCCGACGACAGGGAAGAACACTGAAGCTTTCTTT. The whole variable domain, filled in from reference TRBV2 and TRBJ1-1, reads EPEVTQTPSHQVTQMGQEVILRCVPISNHLYFYWYRQILGQKVEFLVSFYNNEISEKSEIFDDQFSVERPDGSNFTLKIRSTKLEDSAMYFCASKPTTGKNTEAFFGQGTRLTVV.

Many counts were recorded for this clonotype. The V call is TRBV27, the J call TRBJ2-5, with a tentative D call TRBD1 (5 bases). CDR1 is MNHEY and CDR2 is SMNVEV in the germline V gene (reference sequence). V lost 4 bases, J lost 5 bases, and 17 bases lay in between. This CDR3 has 15 residues. The chain's CDR3 is CASSSYQGLRETQYF. For the CDR3, the DNA is TGTGCCAGCAGTTCTTACCAGGGCCTCCGGGAGACCCAGTACTTC.

The table lists this clonotype with a few counts. The chain uses TRBV30 and TRBJ2-3; TRBD1 is a possible D gene (6 bases). The germline V gene has CDR1 GTSNPN and CDR2 SVGIG (reference sequence). The CDR3 loop spans 16 amino acids. V was pared by 4 bases and J by 1 base, with 18 bases between. CDR3 coding DNA: TGTGCCTGGATAGGCCAGGGGTTTTGGCGCACAGATACGCAGTATTTT. Amino acids: CAWIGQGFWRTDTQYF.

This clonotype was found many times. The chain couples TRBV12-3 or TRBV12-4 to TRBJ2-7, with 7 bases identical to TRBD1. CDR3 size: 15 residues. The V segment lost 4 bases and the J segment 3 bases; nucleotides outside the gene matches: 9. The CDR3 sequence: CASSSIRDSHYEQYF. Here the CDR3 DNA reads TGTGCCAGCAGTTCGATCCGGGACAGTCACTACGAGCAGTACTTC.

There are many counts of this clonotype. The chain combines TRBV18 with TRBJ2-7, with 10 bases matching TRBD1. The CDR3 is made up of 14 amino acids. Trimming removed 2 bases from V and 5 bases from J; junction bases left unmatched: 3. Germline CDR1 reads KGHSH; CDR2 reads LQKENI. In nucleotides, the CDR3 is TGTGCCAGCTCACCAGGGACAGGGGACAACGAGCAGTACTTC. Encoded protein: CASSPGTGDNEQYF.

Ten or more counts support this clonotype. The chain employs TRBV12-3 or TRBV12-4 and TRBJ2-2, with a weak D call TRBD2 (6 bases). The CDR3 spans 15 residues. Trimming cost V 1 base and J 5 bases, with 11 bases left between them. The CDR3 sequence is CASSLVGEETGELFF. As DNA, the CDR3 is TGTGCCAGCAGTTTAGTGGGGGAGGAGACCGGGGAGCTGTTTTTT.

There are many counts of this clonotype. This chain links TRBV12-3 or TRBV12-4 with TRBJ2-5, with D possibly matching TRBD1 (5 bases). This CDR3 has 15 amino acids. The V end lost 6 bases, the J end lost 2 bases, and 16 bases lay between the germline ends. Written as DNA, the CDR3 is TGTGCCAGCAGACAGGACACCTTGGGACAAGAGACCCAGTACTTC. Translating gives CASRQDTLGQETQYF.

This clonotype was seen at least ten times. The chain joins TRBV12-3 or TRBV12-4 to TRBJ1-2; no clear D. Trimming shortened V by 0 bases and J by 1 base, and 12 bases separated the two germline ends. The CDR3 length is 16 residues. The CDR3 reads CASSLAPVGVNYGYTF. In DNA, the CDR3 is TGTGCCAGCAGTTTAGCCCCCGTCGGGGTTAACTATGGCTACACCTTC.

This chain links TRBV7-3 with TRBJ1-1; tentative D call: TRBD1 (6 bases). The V gene's germline CDR1 is SGHTA and CDR2 FQGTGA. With 5 bases removed from V and 8 bases from J, the gap between germline ends came to 12 bases. This CDR3 spans 12 amino acids. CDR3: CASSAGGPEAFF. In DNA, the CDR3 is TGTGCCAGCAGCGCGGGGGGGCCCGAAGCTTTCTTT.

In this sample, this clonotype turned up many times. The chain recombines TRBV28 with TRBJ2-2; 7 bases align to TRBD1. Germline CDR1 MDHEN, CDR2 SYDVKM. V trimming: 5 bases; J trimming: 6 bases; junction bases outside the gene matches: 3. The CDR3 length is 13 residues. CDR3 sequence: CASSVQGPGELFF. The CDR3 nucleotides are TGTGCCAGCAGTGTACAGGGGCCCGGGGAGCTGTTTTTT. Variable domain in full (rest from reference TRBV28 and TRBJ2-2): DVKVTQSSRYLVKRTGEKVFLECVQDMDHENMFWYRQDPGLGLRLIYFSYDVKMKEKGDIPEGYSVSREKKERFSLILESASTNQTSMYLCASSVQGPGELFFGEGSRLTVL.